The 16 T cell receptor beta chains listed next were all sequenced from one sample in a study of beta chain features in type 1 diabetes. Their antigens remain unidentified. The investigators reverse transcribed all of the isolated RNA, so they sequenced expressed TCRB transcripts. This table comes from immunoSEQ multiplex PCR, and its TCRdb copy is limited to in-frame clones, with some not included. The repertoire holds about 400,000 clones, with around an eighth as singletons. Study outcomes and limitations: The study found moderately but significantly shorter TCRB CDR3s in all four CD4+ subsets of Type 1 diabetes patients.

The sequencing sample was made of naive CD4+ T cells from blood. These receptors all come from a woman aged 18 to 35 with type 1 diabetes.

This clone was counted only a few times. CDR3 DNA: TGTGCCAGTAGTCGAGACGGACTAGTATTCTACGAGCAGTACTTC. Protein product: CASSRDGLVFYEQYF. V gene TRBV19 combines with J gene TRBJ2-7; TRBD2 matches at 7 bases. The CDR3 consists of 15 residues. Germline-derived CDR1 and CDR2 are LNHDA and SQIVND (reference sequence). Germline trimming cut 5 bases from V and 3 bases from J; bases unmatched to any gene: 10.

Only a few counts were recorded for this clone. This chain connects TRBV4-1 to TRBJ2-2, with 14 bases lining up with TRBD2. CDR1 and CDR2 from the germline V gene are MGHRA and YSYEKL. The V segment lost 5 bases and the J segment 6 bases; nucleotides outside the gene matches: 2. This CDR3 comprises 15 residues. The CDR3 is CASSWGLAGAGELFF. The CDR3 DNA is TGCGCCAGCAGCTGGGGACTAGCGGGGGCCGGGGAGCTGTTTTTT.

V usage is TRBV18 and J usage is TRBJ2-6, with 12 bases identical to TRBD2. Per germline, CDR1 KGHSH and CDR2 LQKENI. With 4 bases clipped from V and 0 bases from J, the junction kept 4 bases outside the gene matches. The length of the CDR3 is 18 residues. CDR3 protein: CASSRLAGALSGANVLTF. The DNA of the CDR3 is TGTGCCAGCTCACGACTAGCGGGGGCTCTCTCTGGGGCCAACGTCCTGACTTTC.

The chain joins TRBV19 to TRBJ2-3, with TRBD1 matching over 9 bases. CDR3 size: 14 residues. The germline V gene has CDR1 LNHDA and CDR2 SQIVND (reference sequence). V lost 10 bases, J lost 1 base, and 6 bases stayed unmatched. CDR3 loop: CATNRDRGTDTQYF. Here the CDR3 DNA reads TGTGCCACCAACCGGGACAGGGGCACAGATACGCAGTATTTT.

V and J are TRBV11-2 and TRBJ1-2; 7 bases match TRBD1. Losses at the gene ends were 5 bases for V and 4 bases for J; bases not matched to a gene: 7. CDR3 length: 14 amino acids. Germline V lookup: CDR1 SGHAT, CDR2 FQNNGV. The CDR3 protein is CASSPPDRLYGYTF. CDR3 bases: TGTGCCAGCAGCCCCCCGGACAGGCTCTATGGCTACACCTTC.

As DNA, the CDR3 is TGCGCCAGCAGCGGACAGGGGGCGAATGGCTACACCTTC. Amino acid sequence: CASSGQGANGYTF. The chain carries TRBV4-3 and TRBJ1-2, with 11 positions matching TRBD1. The CDR3 totals 13 residues. Germline loops: CDR1 LGHNA, CDR2 YSLEER. The ends lost 5 bases at V and 6 bases at J; junction bases unmatched: 2.

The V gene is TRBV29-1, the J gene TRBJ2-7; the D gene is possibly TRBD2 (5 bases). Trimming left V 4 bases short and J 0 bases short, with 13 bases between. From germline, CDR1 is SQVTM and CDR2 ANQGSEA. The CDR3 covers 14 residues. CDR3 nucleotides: TGCAGCGTTGGGCGCCGAGGAGGCTCCTACGAGCAGTACTTC. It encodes CSVGRRGGSYEQYF.

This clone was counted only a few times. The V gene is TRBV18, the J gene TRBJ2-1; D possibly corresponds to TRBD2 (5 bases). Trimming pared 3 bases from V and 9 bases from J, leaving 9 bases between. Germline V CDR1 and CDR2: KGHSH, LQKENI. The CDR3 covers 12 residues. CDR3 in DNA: TGTGCCAGCTCACCGAGGGTTGGTGAGCAGTTCTTC. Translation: CASSPRVGEQFF. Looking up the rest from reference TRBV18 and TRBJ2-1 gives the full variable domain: NAGVMQNPRHLVRRRGQEARLRCSPMKGHSHVYWYRQLPEEGLKFMVYLQKENIIDESGMPKERFSAEFPKEGPSILRIQQVVRGDSAAYFCASSPRVGEQFFGPGTRLTVL.

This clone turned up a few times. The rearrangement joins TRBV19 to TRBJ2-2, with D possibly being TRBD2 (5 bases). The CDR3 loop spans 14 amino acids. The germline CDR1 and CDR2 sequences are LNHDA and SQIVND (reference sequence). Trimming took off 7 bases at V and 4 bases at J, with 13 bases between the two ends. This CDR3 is CASINGIGTGELFF. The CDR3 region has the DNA TGTGCCAGTATAAACGGGATTGGCACCGGGGAGCTGTTTTTT.

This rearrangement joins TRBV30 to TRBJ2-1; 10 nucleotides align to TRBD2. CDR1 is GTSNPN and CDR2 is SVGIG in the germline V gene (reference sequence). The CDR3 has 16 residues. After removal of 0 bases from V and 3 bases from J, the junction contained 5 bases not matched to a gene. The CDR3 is CAWSVRLAGHYNEQFF. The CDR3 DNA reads TGTGCCTGGAGTGTACGACTAGCGGGCCACTACAATGAGCAGTTCTTC.

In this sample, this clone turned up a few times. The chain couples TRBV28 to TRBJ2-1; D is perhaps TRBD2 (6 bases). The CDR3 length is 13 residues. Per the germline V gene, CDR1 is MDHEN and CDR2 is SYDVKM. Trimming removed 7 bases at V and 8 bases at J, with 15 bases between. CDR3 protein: CASTWGGLDEQFF. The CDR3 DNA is TGTGCCAGCACCTGGGGAGGTTTAGATGAGCAGTTCTTC.

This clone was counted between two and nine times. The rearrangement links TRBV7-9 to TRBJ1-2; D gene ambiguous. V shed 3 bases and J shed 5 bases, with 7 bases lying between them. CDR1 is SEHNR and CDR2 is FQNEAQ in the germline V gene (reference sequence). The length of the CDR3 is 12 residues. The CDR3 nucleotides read TGTGCCAGCAGCTTCGGGGATTATGGCTACACCTTC. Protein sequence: CASSFGDYGYTF.

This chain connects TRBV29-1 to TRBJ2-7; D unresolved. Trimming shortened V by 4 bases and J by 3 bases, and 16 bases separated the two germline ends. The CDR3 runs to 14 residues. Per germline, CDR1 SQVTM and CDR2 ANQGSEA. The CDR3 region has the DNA TGCAGCGTTGCTTTTGGGCCGTCGTACTACGAGCAGTACTTC. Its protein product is CSVAFGPSYYEQYF.

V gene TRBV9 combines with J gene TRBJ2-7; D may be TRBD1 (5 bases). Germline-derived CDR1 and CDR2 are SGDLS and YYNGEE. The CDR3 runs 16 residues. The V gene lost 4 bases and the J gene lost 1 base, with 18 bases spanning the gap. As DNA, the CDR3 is TGTGCCAGCAGCCCCCATGGGTCTCAGGGATCCTACGAGCAGTACTTC. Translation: CASSPHGSQGSYEQYF.

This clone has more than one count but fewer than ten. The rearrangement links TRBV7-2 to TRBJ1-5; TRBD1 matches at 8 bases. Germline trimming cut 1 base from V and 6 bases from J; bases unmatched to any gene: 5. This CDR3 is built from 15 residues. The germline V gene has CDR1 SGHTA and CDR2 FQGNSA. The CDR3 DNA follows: TGTGCCAGCAGCTTAGTGGTCGACAGGGGTCAGCCCCAGCATTTT. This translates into CASSLVVDRGQPQHF. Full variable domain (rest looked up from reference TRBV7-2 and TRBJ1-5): GAGVSQSPSNKVTEKGKDVELRCDPISGHTALYWYRQSLGQGLEFLIYFQGNSAPDKSGLPSDRFSAERTGGSVSTLTIQRTQQEDSAVYLCASSLVVDRGQPQHFGDGTRLSIL.

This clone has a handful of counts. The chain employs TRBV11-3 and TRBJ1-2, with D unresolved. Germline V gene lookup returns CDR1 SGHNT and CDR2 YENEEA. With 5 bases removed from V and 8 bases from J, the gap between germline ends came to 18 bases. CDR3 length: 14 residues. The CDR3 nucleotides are TGTGCCAGCAGCCCAGGAGGACCCCTAAGGGGCTACACCTTC. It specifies CASSPGGPLRGYTF.